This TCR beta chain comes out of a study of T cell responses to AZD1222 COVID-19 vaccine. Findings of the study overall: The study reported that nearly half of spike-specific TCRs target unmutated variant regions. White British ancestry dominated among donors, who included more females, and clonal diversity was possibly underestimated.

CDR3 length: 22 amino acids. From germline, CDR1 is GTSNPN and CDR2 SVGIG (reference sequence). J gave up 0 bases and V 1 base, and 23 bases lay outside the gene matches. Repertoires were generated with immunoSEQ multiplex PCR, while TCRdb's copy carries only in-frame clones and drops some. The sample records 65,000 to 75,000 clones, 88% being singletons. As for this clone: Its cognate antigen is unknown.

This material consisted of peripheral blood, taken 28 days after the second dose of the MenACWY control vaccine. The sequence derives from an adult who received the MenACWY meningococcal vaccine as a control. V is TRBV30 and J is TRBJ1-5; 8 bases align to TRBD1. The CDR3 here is CAWSAYDAVGSRGLVSNQPQHF. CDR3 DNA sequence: TGTGCCTGGAGTGCCTATGATGCTGTAGGGAGCAGGGGGCTAGTTAGCAATCAGCCCCAGCATTTT.